This T cell receptor beta chain was observed in a study of T cell repertoires in cytomegalovirus infection. Study context: Selection of CMV epitopes for the study included recently identified HLA-C-restricted and well-studied HLA-B-restricted ones.

A remark on this clonotype: No antigen is known for it.

TCRdb passed the reads through MiXCR, listing each CDR3 protein once. The data hold 45,000 to 65,000 distinct CDR3 sequences, with roughly a fifth observed a single time. The sequences come from CD8+ T cells from cultured PBMCs, collected from culture after CMV antigen stimulation. The source is a human donor in good health (CMV status not recorded). Some clones in this sample may be carry-over from other donors' samples.

CDR3 residues: CASSDRGPDGYTF. In nucleotides, the CDR3 is TGTGCCAGCAGTGACAGGGGTCCGGATGGCTACACCTTC. V gene TRBV7-3 combines with J gene TRBJ1-2; TRBD1 matches 8 bases. Germline lookup yields CDR1 SGHTA and CDR2 FQGTGA. The CDR3 consists of 13 residues. Unmatched junction bases numbered 6, after V lost 6 bases and J lost 6 bases. Supplemented by reference TRBV7-3 and TRBJ1-2, the full variable domain reads GAGVSQTPSNKVTEKGKYVELRCDPISGHTALYWYRQSLGQGPEFLIYFQGTGAADDSGLPNDRFFAVRPEGSVSTLKIQRTERGDSAVYLCASSDRGPDGYTFGSGTRLTVV.